These 18 T cell receptor beta chains originate from one sample sequenced in a study of a mutant IDH1 vaccine in newly diagnosed glioma (dated by TCRdb to the early 2020s). Interpreted using the paper, the time point label stands for: week 11, during vaccination. Every vaccine dose consisted of 300 ug of a 20-mer mutant IDH1 peptide in Montanide, administered subcutaneously together with topical imiquimod. These receptors have no identified antigens. Library method: the immunoSEQ multiplex PCR assay. TCRdb's version of the immuneACCESS table is confined to in-frame rearrangements and falls short of the full clone set. An unresolved V gene accounts for under half of the shortfall where checked; the remainder is of unknown origin. Recorded for this sample are some 59,000 clones; about 88% of them occurred a single time. The ten largest clones represent more than 1.5% of the sample. Sequenced material: PBMCs, taken from a glioma patient whose treatment included an IDH1 peptide vaccine. These receptors were collected from a man in his forties with glioma.

The V gene is TRBV11-2, the J gene TRBJ1-2, with D maybe TRBD1 (6 bases). Trimming shortened V by 1 base and J by 7 bases, and 16 bases separated the two germline ends. The germline V gene has CDR1 SGHAT and CDR2 FQNNGV. The CDR3 contains 15 residues. The CDR3 here is CASSLAAGGESGYTF. CDR3 sequence (DNA): TGTGCCAGCAGCTTAGCAGCCGGGGGCGAAAGTGGCTACACCTTC.

The chain combines TRBV27 with TRBJ2-6; 7 bases fit TRBD2. The CDR3 is made up of 18 amino acids. Trimming at V came to 4 bases and at J to 0 bases, leaving 9 bases not matched to a gene. Germline V gene sequence: CDR1 MNHEY, CDR2 SMNVEV (reference sequence). CDR3 sequence: CASSWAGRVYSGANVLTF. The CDR3 DNA follows: TGTGCCAGCAGTTGGGCAGGGAGGGTTTACTCTGGGGCCAACGTCCTGACTTTC.

The chain has TRBV30 and TRBJ1-6; tentative D call: TRBD1 (6 bases). Germline assignment: CDR1 GTSNPN and CDR2 SVGIG (reference sequence). V lost 5 bases, J lost 9 bases, and 20 bases lay in between. The CDR3 totals 15 residues. CDR3 loop: CAWEPKDRLSSPLHF. In nucleotides, the CDR3 is TGTGCCTGGGAACCAAAGGACAGACTGTCTTCACCCCTCCACTTT.

This clone was detected once. This sequence joins TRBV7-9 and TRBJ1-1, with D possibly being TRBD1 (5 bases). Trimming cost V 4 bases and J 7 bases, with 13 bases left between them. This CDR3 is 13 amino acids long. Germline CDR1 reads SEHNR; CDR2 reads FQNEAQ (reference sequence). CDR3 DNA sequence: TGTGCCAGCAGCTCCCGACAGTTCAATGAAGCTTTCTTT. It yields the protein CASSSRQFNEAFF.

This rearrangement joins TRBV28 to TRBJ1-6, with D maybe TRBD1 (5 bases). V was clipped by 4 bases and J by 7 bases, with 20 bases between them. Germline values: CDR1 MDHEN, CDR2 SYDVKM. The CDR3 totals 17 residues. DNA of the CDR3: TGTGCCAGCAGTTCCCCTTGGCGGACAAGGGCGAATTCACCCCTCCACTTT. This encodes CASSSPWRTRANSPLHF.

The gene calls are TRBV5-8 and TRBJ2-3, with 11 bases identical to TRBD2. Germline assignment: CDR1 SGHTS and CDR2 YDEGEE. CDR3 size: 17 residues. Trimming removed 4 bases from V and 1 base from J; junction bases left unmatched: 8. The DNA for the CDR3 is TGTGCCAGCAGCCCAGAACGGACTAGCGGGCGCACAGATACGCAGTATTTT. Its translation: CASSPERTSGRTDTQYF.

J is TRBJ2-1 and V is TRBV28; maybe TRBD2 (5 bases). This CDR3 has 11 residues. Germline lookup yields CDR1 MDHEN and CDR2 SYDVKM. Trimming cost V 6 bases and J 14 bases, with 14 bases left between them. CDR3 in amino acids: CASSQKLGEFF. The CDR3 DNA sequence: TGTGCCAGCAGCCAAAAACTAGGAGAGTTCTTC.

V is TRBV5-6 and J is TRBJ1-5; possibly TRBD1 for D (5 bases). Germline-derived CDR1 and CDR2 are SGHDT and YYEEEE. V was cut by 2 bases and J by 4 bases, with 19 bases left in between. The CDR3 extends over 17 amino acids. CDR3 coding DNA: TGTGCCAGCAGCTTTCAGCAGGGAAGTATTAGGAATCAGCCCCAGCATTTT. Translated: CASSFQQGSIRNQPQHF. The whole variable domain, filled in from reference TRBV5-6 and TRBJ1-5, reads DAGVTQSPTHLIKTRGQQVTLRCSPKSGHDTVSWYQQALGQGPQFIFQYYEEEERQRGNFPDRFSGHQFPNYSSELNVNALLLGDSALYLCASSFQQGSIRNQPQHFGDGTRLSIL.

The rearrangement links TRBV18 to TRBJ2-7; tentatively, D is TRBD1 or TRBD2 (5 bases each). CDR3 length equals 16 residues. Per the germline V gene, CDR1 is KGHSH and CDR2 is LQKENI. Trimming shortened V by 0 bases and J by 7 bases, and 19 bases separated the two germline ends. CDR3 sequence reads: CASSPPSGTGAREQYF. As DNA, the CDR3 is TGTGCCAGCTCACCACCCTCCGGGACCGGGGCGAGGGAGCAGTACTTC.

The chain uses TRBV9 and TRBJ2-1; the D is unclear. Between the trimmed V and J ends, which lost 1 base and 4 bases, there was a span of 12 bases. This CDR3 contains 15 residues. Germline CDR1 is SGDLS and CDR2 is YYNGEE. The CDR3 sequence is CASSVLAGSYNEQFF. Written as DNA, the CDR3 is TGTGCCAGCAGCGTATTAGCTGGATCTTACAATGAGCAGTTCTTC.

The V and J genes are TRBV11-2 and TRBJ1-3; D unresolved. This CDR3 comprises 12 residues. Germline V gene sequence: CDR1 SGHAT, CDR2 FQNNGV. V lost 7 bases to trimming and J lost 0 bases, with 4 bases between them. Here the CDR3 DNA reads TGTGCCAGCACCCTCTCTGGAAACACCATATATTTT. Protein sequence: CASTLSGNTIYF.

In this sample, this clone turned up once. The chain is built from TRBV7-2 and TRBJ2-3; D perhaps matches TRBD1 (6 bases). Germline CDR1 reads SGHTA; CDR2 reads FQGNSA. Trimming left V 3 bases short and J 0 bases short, with 13 bases between. The CDR3 covers 16 residues. In nucleotides, the CDR3 is TGTGCCAGCAGCTTTACCCGGGACACCAGCACAGATACGCAGTATTTT. Its protein is CASSFTRDTSTDTQYF.

This rearrangement joins TRBV11-2 to TRBJ1-5, with D perhaps matching TRBD1 (6 bases). Germline loops: CDR1 SGHAT, CDR2 FQNNGV. V was clipped by 4 bases and J by 7 bases, with 17 bases between them. This CDR3 contains 15 residues. The CDR3 reads CASSSGQSSGQPQHF. CDR3 in DNA: TGTGCCAGCAGCTCCGGACAGTCTTCGGGACAGCCCCAGCATTTT. The whole variable domain, remainder taken from reference TRBV11-2 and TRBJ1-5, is EAGVAQSPRYKIIEKRQSVAFWCNPISGHATLYWYQQILGQGPKLLIQFQNNGVVDDSQLPKDRFSAERLKGVDSTLKIQPAKLEDSAVYLCASSSGQSSGQPQHFGDGTRLSIL.

The chain recombines TRBV19 with TRBJ1-5; D is perhaps TRBD1 (5 bases). Germline V CDR1 and CDR2: LNHDA, SQIVND (reference sequence). Trimming pared 9 bases from V and 2 bases from J, leaving 17 bases between. This CDR3 spans 15 amino acids. CDR3 residues: CASNHGGWGNQPQHF. DNA of the CDR3: TGTGCCAGCAATCATGGGGGATGGGGCAATCAGCCCCAGCATTTT.

The chain has TRBV5-5 and TRBJ1-5; D uncertain. Trimming cost V 1 base and J 5 bases, with 4 bases left between them. From germline, CDR1 is SGHKS and CDR2 YYEKEE (reference sequence). The CDR3 is made up of 12 amino acids. CDR3 sequence reads: CASSLSDQPQHF. Here the CDR3 DNA reads TGTGCCAGCAGCTTGTCGGATCAGCCCCAGCATTTT.

The V gene is TRBV7-8, the J gene TRBJ1-4, with TRBD1 matching over 7 bases. CDR3 length: 21 amino acids. CDR1 is SGHVS and CDR2 is FQNEAQ in the germline V gene. The junction had 18 bases not matched to a gene; V was cut back by 2 bases and J by 0 bases. The CDR3 region is CASSLLIMPGTDPATNEKLFF. The CDR3 DNA follows: TGTGCCAGCAGCTTACTAATCATGCCCGGGACAGACCCTGCAACTAATGAAAAACTGTTTTTT.

In nucleotides, the CDR3 is TGTGCCAGCAGTTTTCCCCTATACGAGCAGTACTTC. It specifies CASSFPLYEQYF. The gene calls are TRBV27 and TRBJ2-7; no reliable D call. V lost 3 bases and J lost 4, with 7 bases in between. Germline V gives CDR1 MNHEY, CDR2 SMNVEV (reference sequence). This CDR3 is built from 12 residues.

This chain links TRBV7-9 with TRBJ1-6; D possibly corresponds to TRBD1 (5 bases). Per the germline V gene, CDR1 is SEHNR and CDR2 is FQNEAQ (reference sequence). V lost 2 bases, J lost 7 bases, and 9 bases lay in between. CDR3 size: 14 residues. DNA of the CDR3: TGTGCCAGCAGCTTAACAGGAAGCAATTCACCCCTCCACTTT. It yields the protein CASSLTGSNSPLHF.